Detailed here is one T cell receptor beta chain. The germline V gene encodes CDR1 SEHNR and CDR2 FQNEAQ (reference sequence). V shed 1 base and J shed 2 bases, with 5 bases lying between them. The CDR3 covers 13 residues. The data originate from a study of T cell responses to AZD1222 COVID-19 vaccine. Overall study context: Pooling of second doses given at about 4 or about 12 weeks was done.

TCRdb's table, derived via immunoSEQ multiplex PCR, lists solely in-frame clones and lacks some. Of 130,000 to 150,000 clones detected, more than 75% appear once; the ten largest clones hold roughly 4.7%. The receptor was derived from an adult in good health. The rearrangement joins TRBV7-9 to TRBJ1-1; D remains ambiguous. The sequences come from peripheral blood, collected on day 0 of AZD1222 vaccination. CDR3 loop: CASSLVDNTEAFF. The DNA for the CDR3 is TGTGCCAGCAGCTTAGTCGATAACACTGAAGCTTTCTTT.